A selection of T cell receptor beta chains follows, all from one sample in a study of cytotoxic CD8 clonotypes in ibrutinib-treated CLL. The method was immunoSEQ multiplex PCR; TCRdb's version includes in-frame clones alone and lacks a portion of them. The sample lists 25,000 to 30,000 clones; 85% were seen once. Sequenced here: PBMCs, sampled after 24 months of ibrutinib treatment. Receptor source: a human donor with chronic lymphocytic leukemia. Each CDR3 is given with its conserved first and last residue. The D gene is left open where the match is weak. For some rows the clone size is stated as once, few or many, or as a class when expanded; others skip it.

>TRBV11-2|.|TRBJ2-3|.
TGTGCCAGCAGCTCCTATCCTGAAAGCACAGATACGCAGTATTTT
CASSSYPESTDTQYF
>TRBV12-5|.|TRBJ2-1|.
TGTGCTAGTGGTTTGGGACAGAGCTACAATGAGCAGTTCTTC
CASGLGQSYNEQFF
>TRBV9|.|TRBJ2-7|medium-sized
TGTGCCAGCAGCGTAGATGGGTATCGAGCCTACGAGCAGTACTTC
CASSVDGYRAYEQYF
>TRBV7-2|.|TRBJ2-1|.
TGTGCCAGCAGCTTCGCCATGGGGGCTCCAACCTCCTACAATGAGCAGTTCTTC
CASSFAMGAPTSYNEQFF
>TRBV19|TRBD2|TRBJ2-1|.
TGTGCCAGTAGTATAGCTGGCGGGGGACCCCTAGATGAGCAGTTCTTC
CASSIAGGGPLDEQFF
>TRBV7-3|TRBD2|TRBJ2-1|.
TGTGCCAGCAGCTCCTCCGGGACTAGCGGGTACACCTCCTACAATGAGCAGTTCTTC
CASSSSGTSGYTSYNEQFF
>TRBV11-2|.|TRBJ1-2|once
TGTGCCAGCAGCTTTTCGTCGGGTGGCTACACCTTC
CASSFSSGGYTF
>TRBV5-1|.|TRBJ1-4|.
TGCGCCAGCAGCTTTAGCGGAAATAATGAAAAACTGTTTTTT
CASSFSGNNEKLFF
>TRBV7-3|TRBD1|TRBJ1-1|.
TGTGCCAGCAGCCCCAATACAGGGGGCAACACTGAAGCTTTCTTT
CASSPNTGGNTEAFF
>TRBV19|TRBD2|TRBJ2-3|.
TGTGCCAGTAGTATAGGTCAGCGGGGGGCAGATACGCAGTATTTT
CASSIGQRGADTQYF
>TRBV5-8|TRBD1|TRBJ2-6|.
TGTGCCAGCAGCTTGGAGGTTCTACAGGACAGGGCTGGGGCCAACGTCCTGACTTTC
CASSLEVLQDRAGANVLTF
>TRBV11-2|.|TRBJ1-3|.
TGTGCCAGCAGCTACCCAGGAGGGAATGGAAACACCATATATTTT
CASSYPGGNGNTIYF
>TRBV5-5|.|TRBJ1-4|.
TGTGCCAGCAGCTGGAAGCAGAGGAATGAAAAACTGTTTTTT
CASSWKQRNEKLFF
>TRBV4-1|TRBD2|TRBJ2-7|few
TGCGCCAGCAGCCAAGATACTAGCGGGGGCACCTACGAGCAGTACTTC
CASSQDTSGGTYEQYF
>TRBV4-2|TRBD1|TRBJ2-1|.
TGTGCCAGCAGCCAGGGGGACAGGTCGTACAATGAGCAGTTCTTC
CASSQGDRSYNEQFF
>TRBV12-5|.|TRBJ1-1|.
TGTGCTAGTGGTTTGGTGCATTTACGAAGACGGAGCGTAAACACTGAAGCTTTCTTT
CASGLVHLRRRSVNTEAFF
>TRBV7-9|.|TRBJ1-5|.
TGTGCCAGCAGCTCCGTGGGGGGGGCTGGTCAGCCCCAGCATTTT
CASSSVGGAGQPQHF
>TRBV10-3|.|TRBJ1-1|.
TGTGCCATCAGGAACTATACAGGGAGGTTGGGCACTGAAGCTTTCTTT
CAIRNYTGRLGTEAFF
>TRBV30|.|TRBJ1-2|.
TGTGCCTGGAGTTCCGCAGGGCTCGGCTACACCTTC
CAWSSAGLGYTF
>TRBV7-2|.|TRBJ2-1|.
TGTGCCAGCAGCTTATCTGCCGTGAGCTCCTACAATGAGCAGTTCTTC
CASSLSAVSSYNEQFF
>TRBV4-1|.|TRBJ2-2|.
TGCGCCAGCAGCCATAACCTAGCGATCACCGGGGAGCTGTTTTTT
CASSHNLAITGELFF
>TRBV11-2|TRBD1|TRBJ2-3|.
TGTGCCAGCAGCATCTTTGGACAGGGAGATACGCAGTATTTT
CASSIFGQGDTQYF
>TRBV7-6|TRBD1|TRBJ1-1|few
TGTGCCAGCAGCCTTATGACAGGGGGCGAGAGGGACGCTTTCTTT
CASSLMTGGERDAFF
>TRBV7-2|.|TRBJ1-1|.
TGTGCCAGCAGCCTACTTCGCGGGGGTTCGAACACTGAAGCTTTCTTT
CASSLLRGGSNTEAFF
>TRBV6-1|TRBD1|TRBJ2-7|.
TGTGCCAGCCGACAAGGACAGGGACCAACCTACGAGCAGTACTTC
CASRQGQGPTYEQYF
>TRBV5-1|.|TRBJ1-2|.
TGCGCCAGCAGCTTGCTACCGGGGACGGGGAACTATGGCTACACCTTC
CASSLLPGTGNYGYTF
>TRBV18|.|TRBJ1-6|.
TGTGCCAGCTCACTGTATTCCCAGAATTATAATTCACCCCTCCACTTT
CASSLYSQNYNSPLHF
>TRBV11-1|TRBD2|TRBJ2-3|.
TGTGCCAGCAGCTCTCGCGGGGGGCTCCTAGGAGATACGCAGTATTTT
CASSSRGGLLGDTQYF
>TRBV18|.|TRBJ1-5|.
TGTGCCAGCTCACCATCTATCGGGACGGATTATAGCAATCAGCCCCAGCATTTT
CASSPSIGTDYSNQPQHF
>TRBV6-5|.|TRBJ1-1|.
TGTGCCAGCAGTGCACAGGGCACCGTTACTGAAGCTTTCTTT
CASSAQGTVTEAFF
>TRBV19|.|TRBJ1-5|once
TGTGCCAGTAGTGTCGGGGGCAATCAGCCCCAGCATTTT
CASSVGGNQPQHF
>TRBV7-9|TRBD1|TRBJ2-7|.
TGTGCCAGCAGCTACCGGACAGGGGGTACCGAGCAGTACTTC
CASSYRTGGTEQYF
>TRBV19|.|TRBJ1-3|.
TGTGCCAGTAGTATAGATCGAGGAACTGGAAACACCATATATTTT
CASSIDRGTGNTIYF
>TRBV11-2|TRBD1|TRBJ2-2|once
TGTGCCAGCAGCTTAGATTTCGGACAGGTCGCGAACACCGGGGAGCTGTTTTTT
CASSLDFGQVANTGELFF
>TRBV6-4|.|TRBJ1-6|.
TGTGCCAGCAGTGACTCCATGGCTAATTCACCCCTCCACTTT
CASSDSMANSPLHF
>TRBV28|.|TRBJ2-3|.
TGTGCCAGCAGTTCGACAGGAGACACAGATACGCAGTATTTT
CASSSTGDTDTQYF
>TRBV28|TRBD1|TRBJ2-5|.
TGTGCCAGTAAGGGACAGGATAGAGGGGCCCAGTACTTC
CASKGQDRGAQYF
>TRBV9|TRBD1|TRBJ1-1|.
TGTGCCAGCAGCGTAGAGGGGACAGGGGTTGAAGCTTTCTTT
CASSVEGTGVEAFF
>TRBV30|.|TRBJ1-4|.
TGTGCCTGGAGCGGGGGGTCTGGTGAAAAACTGTTTTTT
CAWSGGSGEKLFF
>TRBV7-3|.|TRBJ2-7|.
TGTGCCAGCAGCTCACAGGTAGGCGACGAGCAGTACTTC
CASSSQVGDEQYF
>TRBV11-2|TRBD1|TRBJ2-1|.
TGTGCCAGCAGCCCCGACAGGGGGCATTACAATGAGCAGTTCTTC
CASSPDRGHYNEQFF
>TRBV19|TRBD2|TRBJ2-3|.
TGTGCCAGTAGTATAGACTCGGGACTAGCGGGGGGGCGTACGCAGTATTTT
CASSIDSGLAGGRTQYF
>TRBV6-5|.|TRBJ2-5|.
TGTGCCAGCACCCAGCCAGGGAGAGAGACCCAGTACTTC
CASTQPGRETQYF
>TRBV2|.|TRBJ2-2|once
TGTGCCAGCAGGACTGGGCCGAACACCGGGGAGCTGTTTTTT
CASRTGPNTGELFF
>TRBV2|.|TRBJ1-2|.
TGTGCCAGCAGTGGTGACAGCTATGGCTACACCTTC
CASSGDSYGYTF
>TRBV6-1|.|TRBJ2-5|.
TGTGCCAGCACCCGAAACCTCCGGGAGACCCAGTACTTC
CASTRNLRETQYF
>TRBV5-6|.|TRBJ2-1|.
TGTGCCAGCAGCTTGGAGGGTCCGAATGAGCAGTTCTTC
CASSLEGPNEQFF
>TRBV11-2|TRBD2|TRBJ2-4|.
TGTGCCAGCAGCCTAGTAGCGGGGGGGCCTTTTAGCATTCAGTACTTC
CASSLVAGGPFSIQYF
>TRBV28|TRBD1|TRBJ1-2|.
TGTGCCAGCATCGGGCAGGGGGCTAGGTGGTATGACTATGGCTACACCTTC
CASIGQGARWYDYGYTF
>TRBV30|.|TRBJ1-5|few
TGTGCCTGGAGCCGAGCTGACAGGTATGAGCCGCCCCAGCATTTT
CAWSRADRYEPPQHF
>TRBV6-1|.|TRBJ1-1|few
TGTGCCAGCAGGGACAGAGAGATGAACACTGAAGCTTTCTTT
CASRDREMNTEAFF
>TRBV5-6|TRBD1|TRBJ2-1|.
TGTGCCAGCAGTTCGGGACAGGCCACCTACAATGAGCAGTTCTTC
CASSSGQATYNEQFF
>TRBV28|TRBD2|TRBJ2-3|.
TGTGCCAGCAGAAATAGCGGGGGAAGCACAGATACGCAGTATTTT
CASRNSGGSTDTQYF